This TCR beta chain was documented in a study of blood T cell repertoires in COVID-19. Study information: Samples taken during acute and convalescent COVID-19 were collected in the United States, Italy and Spain. From T cells, B-cell-depleted T cells, or PBMCs came the material, which was cDNA or gDNA.

Authors' analysis steps: How many nucleated cells were present was estimated from reference gene primer amplification. Sequencing was performed with immunoSEQ multiplex PCR; in TCRdb, only in-frame clones are kept and a portion is missing. The DNA was the basis for D and trimming; V, J and clone size are from that table. This sample has roughly 150,000 clones, with roughly 78% found just once. Enrolled through a virtual design, the participants were between about 18 and 100 years of age and came from about two dozen US areas. This CDR3 has 15 residues. V was pared by 4 bases and J by 2 bases, with 8 bases of the junction left unmatched. The germline CDR1 and CDR2 sequences are SNHLY and FYNNEI.

Sequencing used PBMCs or T cells enriched from blood (not recorded which). The clonotype was recovered from a woman between 45 and 60 years old who had recovered from COVID-19. The rearrangement joins TRBV2 to TRBJ2-7, with 7 bases that match TRBD1. As DNA, the CDR3 is TGTGCCAGCAGTGGGACAGGCCGACTGACCTACGAGCAGTACTTC. Translated, it gives CASSGTGRLTYEQYF.